Below are 13 T cell receptor beta chains sequenced from a single sample in a study of blood T cell repertoires in COVID-19. Some clones are missing from TCRdb's copy, which holds only in-frame ones; the method was immunoSEQ multiplex PCR. The sample contains approximately 190,000 clones, 80% to 95% of which appear only once. Sequencing used peripheral blood. The source is a middle-aged man with acute or convalescent COVID-19.

This chain uses TRBV9 with TRBJ2-3, with 7 nucleotides matching TRBD1. CDR3 length equals 16 residues. Germline assignment: CDR1 SGDLS and CDR2 YYNGEE. V was clipped by 1 base and J by 7 bases; unmatched bases: 12. CDR3 sequence (DNA): TGTGCCAGCAGCGTATTCCAGGGGGAAGCCTCTAATACGCAGTATTTT. This encodes CASSVFQGEASNTQYF. Full variable domain (remainder filled in from reference TRBV9 and TRBJ2-3): DSGVTQTPKHLITATGQRVTLRCSPRSGDLSVYWYQQSLDQGLQFLIQYYNGEERAKGNILERFSAQQFPDLHSELNLSSLELGDSALYFCASSVFQGEASNTQYFGPGTRLTVL.

This chain joins TRBV7-2 and TRBJ2-3, with D possibly being TRBD2 (5 bases). The CDR3 sequence is 15 residues long. Germline CDR1 reads SGHTA; CDR2 reads FQGNSA. Trimming removed 3 bases from V and 0 bases from J, with 10 bases in between. The CDR3 reads CASSFRGASTDTQYF. The CDR3 nucleotides read TGTGCCAGCAGCTTCCGGGGTGCGAGCACAGATACGCAGTATTTT.

The V gene is TRBV27, the J gene TRBJ2-1, with 14 bases lining up with TRBD2. CDR1 MNHEY and CDR2 SMNVEV come from the germline V gene (reference sequence). V trimming: 6 bases; J trimming: 4 bases; junction bases outside the gene matches: 11. The CDR3 contains 18 residues. DNA for the CDR3: TGTGCCAGCAGGGGACTAGCGGGAGACACCCGCCAGTACAATGAGCAGTTCTTC. Translating gives CASRGLAGDTRQYNEQFF.

CDR3: CSARRDTEAFF. The CDR3, as DNA: TGCAGTGCAAGACGGGACACTGAAGCTTTCTTT. The rearrangement joins TRBV20-1 to TRBJ1-1; D call uncertain. The CDR3 is made up of 11 amino acids. In germline, CDR1 is DFQATT, CDR2 SNEGSKA (reference sequence). V was trimmed by 6 bases and J by 3 bases, leaving 8 bases between them.

The rearrangement joins TRBV5-1 to TRBJ2-7; tentatively, D is TRBD1 (5 bases). The germline CDR1 and CDR2 sequences are SGHRS and YFSETQ. The CDR3 has 16 residues. Trimming stripped 2 bases from V and 5 bases from J, with 20 bases between. CDR3 in amino acids: CASSLQGALSFNEQYF. In DNA, the CDR3 is TGCGCCAGCAGCTTACAAGGGGCCTTATCCTTTAACGAGCAGTACTTC.

The CDR3 DNA follows: TGTGCCAGTAACCCCTCGGACAGGATTTTAACCACCGGGGAGCTGTTTTTT. Translating gives CASNPSDRILTTGELFF. This chain uses TRBV19 with TRBJ2-2, with 7 bases lining up with TRBD1. The germline gives CDR1 LNHDA, CDR2 SQIVND (reference sequence). V gave up 7 bases and J gave up 4 bases; unmatched junction bases: 15. CDR3 size: 17 residues.

The V gene is TRBV6-1, the J gene TRBJ1-1; D is ambiguous. The CDR3 is made up of 14 amino acids. V lost 1 base to trimming and J lost 0 bases, with 6 bases between them. Germline CDR1 MNHNS, CDR2 SASEGT. The CDR3 protein is CASSEGPLNTEAFF. The CDR3 DNA is TGTGCCAGCAGTGAAGGGCCGTTGAACACTGAAGCTTTCTTT.

The gene calls are TRBV5-1 and TRBJ1-1; possibly TRBD1 for D (6 bases). The germline V and J ends were trimmed by 8 bases and 6 bases, with 14 bases remaining between them. The CDR3 has 12 amino acids. Germline V gene sequence: CDR1 SGHRS, CDR2 YFSETQ. Here the CDR3 DNA reads TGCGCCAGTGGACGGCAGGGGTCTGAAGCTTTCTTT. Protein sequence: CASGRQGSEAFF.

The chain recombines TRBV24-1 with TRBJ1-5; TRBD1 might be the D (5 bases). The CDR3 is 15 residues long. The V gene lost 4 bases and the J gene lost 2 bases, with 11 bases spanning the gap. Germline V gene data show CDR1 as KGHDR and CDR2 as SFDVKD. This CDR3 is CATSDPDKRNQPQHF. As DNA, the CDR3 is TGTGCCACCAGTGACCCGGACAAGCGCAATCAGCCCCAGCATTTT.

This chain connects TRBV6-5 to TRBJ1-1; D not resolved. CDR1 is MNHEY and CDR2 is SVGAGI in the germline V gene. This CDR3 is built from 14 residues. The germline V and J ends were trimmed by 2 bases and 4 bases, with 11 bases remaining between them. The chain's CDR3 is CASSYRRAGTEAFF. CDR3 DNA: TGTGCCAGCAGTTACAGGAGGGCGGGCACTGAAGCTTTCTTT.

This clone was recorded at least ten times. The chain couples TRBV7-9 to TRBJ2-7; D not certain. Germline V lookup: CDR1 SEHNR, CDR2 FQNEAQ (reference sequence). Trimming stripped 0 bases from V and 0 bases from J, with 15 bases between. This CDR3 comprises 17 residues. CDR3 sequence: CASSLAPRQSSSYEQYF. Written as DNA, the CDR3 is TGTGCCAGCAGCTTAGCACCGAGGCAATCGAGCTCCTACGAGCAGTACTTC.

This clone was observed once. V is TRBV9 and J is TRBJ2-7; TRBD2 matches 7 bases. The ends lost 2 bases at V and 5 bases at J; junction bases unmatched: 10. The CDR3 is 15 amino acids. Germline V CDR1 and CDR2: SGDLS, YYNGEE. The CDR3 DNA reads TGTGCCAGCAGCGTTCAAATGGGGAGGGAAGACGAGCAGTACTTC. Translation: CASSVQMGREDEQYF.

The chain carries TRBV6-1 and TRBJ1-2, with a possible D match to TRBD1 (6 bases). CDR1 is MNHNS and CDR2 is SASEGT in the germline V gene. Trimming took 1 base from V and 3 from J, leaving 12 bases between them. The CDR3 is 15 amino acids. The CDR3 loop is CASSEGGRGHYGYTF. The DNA of the CDR3 is TGTGCCAGCAGTGAAGGAGGCAGGGGCCACTATGGCTACACCTTC.